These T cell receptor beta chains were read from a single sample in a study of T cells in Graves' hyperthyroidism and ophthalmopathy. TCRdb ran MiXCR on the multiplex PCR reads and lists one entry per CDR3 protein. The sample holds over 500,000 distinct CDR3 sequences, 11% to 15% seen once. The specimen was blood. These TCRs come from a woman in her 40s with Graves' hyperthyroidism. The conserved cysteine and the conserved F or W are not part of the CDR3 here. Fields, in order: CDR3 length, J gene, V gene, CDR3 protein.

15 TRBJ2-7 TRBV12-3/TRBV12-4 ASSLYIWDREDHEQY
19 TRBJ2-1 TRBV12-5 ASGYIPGQRSSGRAGNEQF
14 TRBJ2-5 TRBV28 ASSRTVSGLRGTQY
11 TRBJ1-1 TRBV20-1 SARRDTGTEAF
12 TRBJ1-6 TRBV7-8 ASSLATVGSPLH
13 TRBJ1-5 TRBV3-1 ASSQDGHPNQPQH
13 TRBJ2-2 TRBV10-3 AIPASGTNTGELF
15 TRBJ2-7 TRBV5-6 ASSLAVGPTRLYEQY
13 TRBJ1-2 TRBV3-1 ASSQGRTGGYGYT
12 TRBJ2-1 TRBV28 ASSFLGMGNEQF
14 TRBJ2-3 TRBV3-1 ASSQGTSGRADTQY
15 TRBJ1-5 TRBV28 ASSLGILRGLNQPQH
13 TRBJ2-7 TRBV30 AWSEGGQGHHEQY
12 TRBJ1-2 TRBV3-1 ASSHKQANYGYT
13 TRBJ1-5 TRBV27 ASSLAAGGRQPQH
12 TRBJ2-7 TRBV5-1 ASSLAGTVSEQY
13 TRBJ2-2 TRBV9 ASSVSMLNTGELF
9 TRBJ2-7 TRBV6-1 ASRSTHEQY
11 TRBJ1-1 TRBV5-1 ASRPWGNTEAF
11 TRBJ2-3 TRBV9 ASSLTGGDTQY
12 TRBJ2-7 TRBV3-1 ASSQRGNRPEQY
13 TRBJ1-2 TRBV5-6 ASSFGTEASYGYT
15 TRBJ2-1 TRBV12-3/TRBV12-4 ASSAGRGRESENEQF
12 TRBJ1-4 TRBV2 ASEQEATNEKLF
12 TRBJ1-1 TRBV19 ASSIVGGTTEAF
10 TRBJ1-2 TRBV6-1 ASSVGTGGYT
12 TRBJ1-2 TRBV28 ASSFPGSNYGYT
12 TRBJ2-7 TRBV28 ASVTSTTTYEQY
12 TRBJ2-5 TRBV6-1 ASSEVGSTETQY
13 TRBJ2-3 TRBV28 ASRTFPSSGSAQY
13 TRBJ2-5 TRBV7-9 ASSVGTSGSETQY
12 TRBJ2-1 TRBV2 ASSEEGSINEQF
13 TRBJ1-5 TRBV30 AWSRGHYSNQPQH
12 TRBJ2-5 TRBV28 ASTLRGFQEAQY
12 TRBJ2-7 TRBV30 AWNPGQGTYEQY
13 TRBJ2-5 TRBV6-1 ASSGLLGREETQY
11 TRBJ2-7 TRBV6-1 ASSPFLWDEQY
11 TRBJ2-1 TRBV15 ATSRESQNEQF
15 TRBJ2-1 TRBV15 ATSRAPGLAGVNEQF
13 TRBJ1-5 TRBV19 ASSPRDLSNQPQH
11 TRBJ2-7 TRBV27 ASRGQGRDEQY
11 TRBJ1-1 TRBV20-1 SASGQDKFEAF
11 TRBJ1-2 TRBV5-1 ASSFLSDYGYT
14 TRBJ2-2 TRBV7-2 ASSLSSGSGTGELF
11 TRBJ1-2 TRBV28 ASIRGGINGYT
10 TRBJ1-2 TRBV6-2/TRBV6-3 ASRPTGYGYT
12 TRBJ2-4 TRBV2 ASSEGAFKNIQY
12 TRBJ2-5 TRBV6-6 ASSYSIKMETQY
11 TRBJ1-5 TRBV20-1 SARVPGNQPQH
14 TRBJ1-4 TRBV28 ASSSTHRGPGEKLF
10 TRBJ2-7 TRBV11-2 ASSLSHYEQY
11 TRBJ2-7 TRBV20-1 SARASVNYEQY
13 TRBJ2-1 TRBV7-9 ASSLFAGVYNEQF